This is a list of T cell receptor beta chains from one sample in a study of OX40 agonist ivuxolimab in advanced cancers. Assay: immunoSEQ multiplex PCR; the TCRdb copy retains only in-frame clones and omits some. This repertoire shows roughly 98,000 clones, around 85% found once; its top ten account for 1.4% to 1.5%. This sample comprised CD4+ or CD8+ T cells sorted from blood, obtained in a trial of the OX40 agonist ivuxolimab. Every receptor here comes from an adult with an advanced solid tumor such as melanoma, head and neck, liver or kidney cancer. CDR3s include the opening cysteine and the closing phenylalanine or tryptophan. The D gene is left open where the match is weak. Clone size is given for some rows only: seen once, a few or many times, or a class if the clone is expanded.

v_call,d_call,clone_size,j_call,cdr3_aa,cdr3_nt
TRBV6-1,.,.,TRBJ1-1,CASPRTPNTEAFF,TGTGCCAGCCCCAGGACACCGAACACTGAAGCTTTCTTT
TRBV7-9,.,.,TRBJ2-1,CASSLYSLNEQFF,TGTGCCAGCAGCTTATATAGCCTCAATGAGCAGTTCTTC
TRBV18,TRBD1,.,TRBJ1-1,CASSPLGRGDTEAFF,TGTGCCAGCTCACCACTGGGCAGGGGGGACACTGAAGCTTTCTTT
TRBV5-1,TRBD1,.,TRBJ2-7,CASSQTQGAGEQYF,TGCGCCAGCAGCCAGACACAGGGGGCGGGGGAGCAGTACTTC
TRBV19,TRBD1,.,TRBJ1-2,CASSTTGVVTSNYGYTF,TGTGCCAGTAGTACGACAGGGGTAGTCACGTCGAACTATGGCTACACCTTC
TRBV7-9,TRBD1,.,TRBJ2-7,CASSIAGTGSDEQYF,TGTGCCAGCAGCATCGCCGGGACAGGCTCAGACGAGCAGTACTTC
TRBV5-1,.,.,TRBJ1-1,CASSLGGGSDTEAFF,TGCGCCAGCAGCTTGGGTGGGGGGTCGGACACTGAAGCTTTCTTT
TRBV27,.,.,TRBJ1-5,CASSFRAVGNQPQHF,TGTGCCAGCAGTTTCCGGGCGGTTGGCAATCAGCCCCAGCATTTT
TRBV18,.,.,TRBJ1-1,CASSPEKGRGTEAFF,TGTGCCAGCTCACCGGAGAAGGGGCGCGGCACTGAAGCTTTCTTT
TRBV30,TRBD1,.,TRBJ1-5,CAWSPRQGAFPAYSNQPQHF,TGTGCCTGGAGTCCTCGACAGGGGGCATTCCCCGCATATAGCAATCAGCCCCAGCATTTT
TRBV19,.,.,TRBJ1-3,CASQGLRGQRTGNTIYF,TGTGCCAGCCAGGGCCTCCGGGGCCAACGAACGGGAAACACCATATATTTT
TRBV27,TRBD1,.,TRBJ1-5,CASSPHPRGQGTLQPQHF,TGTGCCAGCAGTCCCCATCCCCGGGGACAGGGGACGTTGCAGCCCCAGCATTTT
TRBV6-1,TRBD1,.,TRBJ2-5,CASSEDDRGGFFYVQETQYF,TGTGCCAGCAGTGAAGATGACAGGGGTGGGTTTTTTTATGTCCAAGAGACCCAGTACTTC
TRBV7-9,.,few,TRBJ1-1,CASSLSRGEAFF,TGTGCCAGCAGCTTAAGCAGGGGTGAAGCTTTCTTT
TRBV7-3,TRBD1,.,TRBJ1-4,CASSSQGACITNEKLFF,TGTGCCAGCAGCTCCCAGGGGGCATGTATAACTAATGAAAAACTGTTTTTT
TRBV5-1,.,few,TRBJ2-3,CASSYDFSSTDTQYF,TGCGCCAGCAGTTATGACTTCTCTAGCACAGATACGCAGTATTTT
TRBV27,.,.,TRBJ2-2,CASSLTQNTGELFF,TGTGCCAGCAGTTTAACGCAGAACACCGGGGAGCTGTTTTTT
TRBV28,TRBD1,few,TRBJ1-6,CASSLPTGDNSPLHF,TGTGCCAGCAGTTTACCCACAGGGGATAATTCACCCCTCCACTTT
TRBV15,TRBD1,few,TRBJ1-1,CATSRGWTGENTEAFF,TGTGCCACCAGCAGGGGATGGACAGGGGAGAACACTGAAGCTTTCTTT
TRBV29-1,.,.,TRBJ2-7,CSASTGGTYEQYF,TGCAGCGCGTCTACAGGCGGTACCTACGAGCAGTACTTC
TRBV28,TRBD1,.,TRBJ2-7,CASSSATGGTYEQYF,TGTGCCAGCAGCTCCGCGACAGGGGGGACCTACGAGCAGTACTTC
TRBV9,.,.,TRBJ1-4,CASSFSPNEKLFF,TGTGCCAGCAGCTTTTCGCCTAATGAAAAACTGTTTTTT
TRBV30,.,.,TRBJ1-2,CAWSVNRNYGYTF,TGTGCCTGGAGTGTGAACAGGAACTATGGCTACACCTTC
TRBV5-4,TRBD1,.,TRBJ2-2,CASSLGQGALTGELFF,TGTGCCAGCAGCTTGGGACAGGGGGCCCTCACCGGGGAGCTGTTTTTT
TRBV7-2,TRBD1,.,TRBJ2-7,CASSLAGTGVGEQYF,TGTGCCAGCAGCTTAGCCGGGACAGGGGTAGGCGAGCAGTACTTC
TRBV28,TRBD1,.,TRBJ2-5,CASSIARQGPKQQYF,TGTGCCAGCAGTATCGCCAGACAGGGGCCTAAACAGCAGTACTTC
TRBV2,.,.,TRBJ2-7,CASSEMYGDYEQYF,TGTGCCAGCAGTGAAATGTACGGGGACTACGAGCAGTACTTC
TRBV2,.,.,TRBJ1-2,CASTGSRTNYGYTF,TGTGCCAGCACCGGCAGCAGAACTAACTATGGCTACACCTTC
TRBV9,TRBD1,few,TRBJ1-6,CASSVAGTGDSPLHF,TGTGCCAGCAGCGTAGCCGGGACAGGAGATTCACCCCTCCACTTT
TRBV11-3,.,.,TRBJ1-3,CASSLGAYSGNTIYF,TGTGCCAGCAGCTTAGGGGCGTACTCTGGAAACACCATATATTTT
TRBV7-3,.,.,TRBJ1-2,CASSLGSLGDYTF,TGTGCCAGCAGCTTAGGGTCCCTAGGCGACTACACCTTC
TRBV10-2,.,few,TRBJ2-1,CASRPGQGSYNEQFF,TGCGCCAGCAGGCCGGGACAAGGCTCCTACAATGAGCAGTTCTTC
TRBV27,.,.,TRBJ2-3,CASRYTDTQYF,TGTGCCAGCAGGTACACAGATACGCAGTATTTT
TRBV19,.,.,TRBJ2-5,CASSFLGKETQYF,TGTGCCAGTAGTTTCCTAGGAAAAGAGACCCAGTACTTC
TRBV19,.,.,TRBJ1-2,CAIRFRAEINYGYTF,TGTGCGATAAGATTCAGGGCTGAAATCAACTATGGCTACACCTTC
TRBV6-8,.,.,TRBJ2-7,CASSSETDF,TGTGCCAGCAGTTCCGAAACGGACTTC
TRBV25-1,.,once,TRBJ2-6,CASTLAGSSGANVLTF,TGTGCCAGCACCCTTGCGGGGTCCTCTGGGGCCAACGTCCTGACTTTC
TRBV19,.,.,TRBJ2-6,CASSIKGSSGANVLTF,TGTGCCAGTAGTATAAAGGGGAGTTCTGGGGCCAACGTCCTGACTTTC
TRBV21-1,.,.,TRBJ2-2,CASSSILRGPKAGELFF,TGTGCCAGCAGCAGCATCCTCCGGGGCCCAAAGGCCGGGGAGCTGTTTTTT
TRBV7-2,TRBD1,once,TRBJ1-1,CASSSQGGNTEAFF,TGTGCCAGCAGCTCCCAGGGGGGGAACACTGAAGCTTTCTTT
TRBV6-4,.,.,TRBJ2-3,CASSVGLSTDTQYF,TGTGCCAGCAGTGTCGGACTCAGCACAGATACGCAGTATTTT
TRBV11-2,.,.,TRBJ1-3,CASSLTGTEGNTIYF,TGTGCCAGCAGCTTGACGGGGACGGAGGGAAACACCATATATTTT
TRBV5-6,.,.,TRBJ2-4,CASSAGLMENIQYF,TGTGCCAGCAGCGCAGGGCTGATGGAAAACATTCAGTACTTC
TRBV18,TRBD2,.,TRBJ2-3,CASSLGGGTDTQYF,TGTGCCAGCTCGCTCGGCGGGGGTACAGATACGCAGTATTTT
TRBV7-2,.,.,TRBJ1-4,CASSSDFNEKLFF,TGTGCCAGCAGTTCGGATTTTAATGAAAAACTGTTTTTT
TRBV2,.,.,TRBJ1-5,CASSEGPRNQPQHF,TGTGCCAGCAGTGAAGGGCCAAGGAATCAGCCCCAGCATTTT
TRBV7-2,.,.,TRBJ2-5,CASSLAGETQYF,TGTGCCAGCAGCTTAGCAGGGGAGACCCAGTACTTC
TRBV27,TRBD2,.,TRBJ2-7,CASSPRTSGRPEQYF,TGTGCCAGCAGTCCCAGGACTAGCGGGAGACCCGAGCAGTACTTC
TRBV11-2,.,once,TRBJ1-1,CASSFLNTEAFF,TGTGCCAGCAGCTTTCTTAATACTGAAGCTTTCTTT
TRBV28,.,.,TRBJ2-6,CASSFRGSGANVLTF,TGTGCCAGCAGTTTCCGGGGTTCCGGGGCCAACGTCCTGACTTTC